This passage covers 8 T cell receptor beta chains from one sample sequenced in a study of blood T cell repertoires in COVID-19. Produced via immunoSEQ multiplex PCR; TCRdb's table is partial and in-frame only. The data contain some 180,000 clones, approximately 85% of them singletons. Sequencing input: PBMCs or T cells enriched from blood (not recorded which). These TCRs come from a man aged 40-49 years who had recovered from COVID-19.

This clone showed up just a few times. The V and J genes are TRBV2 and TRBJ1-5; D uncertain. Per germline, CDR1 SNHLY and CDR2 FYNNEI. Trimming pared 7 bases from V and 5 bases from J, leaving 15 bases between. The CDR3 totals 14 residues. CDR3 region: CASKLSPRDQPQHF. For the CDR3, the DNA is TGTGCCAGCAAATTGAGTCCGAGGGATCAGCCCCAGCATTTT. Supplemented by reference TRBV2 and TRBJ1-5, the full variable domain reads EPEVTQTPSHQVTQMGQEVILRCVPISNHLYFYWYRQILGQKVEFLVSFYNNEISEKSEIFDDQFSVERPDGSNFTLKIRSTKLEDSAMYFCASKLSPRDQPQHFGDGTRLSIL.

The V gene is TRBV30, the J gene TRBJ2-1; 8 bases agree with TRBD2. The CDR3 has 14 residues. The V gene's germline CDR1 is GTSNPN and CDR2 SVGIG (reference sequence). V shed 4 bases and J 4 bases; nucleotides not matched to a gene: 6. CDR3 in amino acids: CAWKGAGGYNEQFF. DNA of the CDR3: TGTGCCTGGAAAGGGGCGGGAGGTTACAATGAGCAGTTCTTC.

V and J are TRBV28 and TRBJ2-5; unclear D gene. Between the trimmed V and J ends, which lost 9 bases and 5 bases, there was a span of 10 bases. This CDR3 region has 11 residues. Germline CDR1 and CDR2: MDHEN and SYDVKM. CDR3 nucleotide sequence: TGTGCCAGTAGAGAAGAGGAGACCCAGTACTTC. This translates into CASREEETQYF. The whole variable domain, remainder taken from reference TRBV28 and TRBJ2-5, is DVKVTQSSRYLVKRTGEKVFLECVQDMDHENMFWYRQDPGLGLRLIYFSYDVKMKEKGDIPEGYSVSREKKERFSLILESASTNQTSMYLCASREEETQYFGPGTRLLVL.

The rearrangement uses TRBV13 and TRBJ1-2; tentatively, D is TRBD1 (6 bases). Germline assignment: CDR1 PRHDT and CDR2 FYEKMQ (reference sequence). The ends were cut back, 3 bases at V and 1 base at J, with 21 bases in the middle. The length of the CDR3 is 18 residues. CDR3 sequence (DNA): TGTGCCAGCAGCTTTAGTTACGGCAGGGGTAGAAGTAACTATGGCTACACCTTC. Translating gives CASSFSYGRGRSNYGYTF.

This rearrangement joins TRBV18 to TRBJ2-6, with D possibly TRBD1 on 5 matching bases. Germline-derived CDR1 and CDR2 are KGHSH and LQKENI. The CDR3 is 17 residues long. Trimming took 5 bases from V and 3 from J, leaving 17 bases between them. The CDR3 DNA is TGTGCCAGCTCATTAGAACGCCCAGGGTTTGGGGCCAACGTCCTGACTTTC. This codes for CASSLERPGFGANVLTF.

This clone has just one count. This chain joins TRBV28 and TRBJ1-2, with D perhaps TRBD1 (6 bases). Germline values: CDR1 MDHEN, CDR2 SYDVKM. This CDR3 has 14 residues. Deletions cut 1 base from V and 5 bases from J, with 11 bases between. DNA of the CDR3: TGTGCCAGCAGTTTATCTGGGGGCAGTTATGGCTACACCTTC. Translated, it gives CASSLSGGSYGYTF.

The chain is built from TRBV7-9 and TRBJ2-7; D is possibly TRBD1 (6 bases). CDR1 and CDR2 from the germline V gene are SEHNR and FQNEAQ (reference sequence). The CDR3 extends over 13 amino acids. Trimming took 5 bases from V and 3 from J, leaving 11 bases between them. The CDR3 spells CASSNVDSYEQYF. DNA of the CDR3: TGTGCCAGCAGCAACGTGGACAGCTACGAGCAGTACTTC.

The genes are TRBV24-1 and TRBJ1-1, with 9 bases that match TRBD1. The J segment lost 8 bases and the V segment lost 2 bases, leaving 8 bases of the junction unmatched. This CDR3 region has 15 residues. Germline V gives CDR1 KGHDR, CDR2 SFDVKD. CDR3 DNA: TGTGCCACCAGTGATTCCGGGACAGGGAAATGGGAAGCTTTCTTT. Translated: CATSDSGTGKWEAFF.